This T cell receptor (beta chain) is drawn from a study of blood T cell repertoires in COVID-19 (TCRdb year 2020). Notes on the research overall: Samples from collaborators originated in the United States, Italy and Spain and spanned both the acute and convalescent phases of COVID-19. The sample metadata nearly always contained a de-identified subject ID, COVID-19 status, age in years and sex. The prospective study material was composed of cDNA or gDNA derived from T cells, B-cell-depleted T cells, or PBMCs. Samples came from the ongoing ImmuneRACE study (first 160 participants) plus 1,254 subjects from 6 global collaborators. The repertoires were made available in a free public database intended to serve as a resource for research on the immune response to SARS-CoV-2. The dataset comprised deeply sampled blood TCRbeta repertoires from subjects exposed to, actively infected with, or recovered from COVID-19. HLA class I and class II types, where available, came from metadata supplied by the sample provider rather than from assay-based typing. Broad study findings and their caveats: The quantity of clinical and demographic metadata differed by source and by participant and was supplied without curation.

TCRbeta CDR3 regions were amplified from genomic DNA using the immunoSEQ Assay, a bias-controlled multiplex PCR. Per the source publication's procedure: Nucleated cell counts per sample were estimated from amplification of reference gene primers within the assay. To quantify the absolute abundance of each unique TCRbeta CDR3 rearrangement, sequence reads were collapsed and filtered. For each sample, productive Simpson clonality was calculated as the square root of Simpson's diversity index over productive rearrangements. TCRdb provides this immuneACCESS table in a form limited to in-frame rearrangements. Some clones are lacking; in checked studies, under half of them reflect an unresolved V gene, and why the rest are absent is not known. The DNA gave D and trimming, while V, J and clone size come from that table. The sample table contains approximately 120,000 clones; only one count was recorded for more than 75% of them. Approximately 5% of the sample comes from the top ten.

Collaborating institutions collected whole blood in K2EDTA tubes following their own protocols. Collaborator samples were shipped for TCRbeta analysis as frozen whole blood, isolated PBMCs, or DNA extracted from either sample type. A note on this clone: The antigen it binds to is not known. Qualities for individual bases were not recorded, and no much larger clone is one base off.

CDR1 and CDR2 are drawn from the germline V gene (reference sequence): MNHEY, SMNVEV. The CDR3 has 14 amino acids, counting the end cysteine and phenylalanine. Only the CDR3 part of the read is kept: 42 bases, read in frame from the first base. V drops 6 bases and J drops 2 bases, leaving 13 bases in between. The sequence links TRBV27 to TRBJ1-1; no D gene is confidently identified. The receptor's source is a human donor in a cohort sampled during active COVID-19. The sample taken for sequencing was peripheral blood. The sequenced DNA is TGTGCCAGCAGGGAACGGGGAAGAAACACTGAAGCTTTCTTT. Translated, this is CASRERGRNTEAFF.